Listed below are T cell receptor beta chains from one sample, sequenced in a study of human T cells and chemical hapten exposure. A single record per CDR3 protein comes from TCRdb applying MiXCR to the RACE reads. The profile shows approximately 60,000 distinct CDR3 sequences, about 11% of them singletons. The sequences come from whole blood, collected in connection with sensitization to the hapten diphenylcyclopropenone (DPC). The receptors here all came from a woman aged 40 to 49 with alopecia areata. Some clones in this sample may be carry-over from other donors' samples. Each CDR3 is given with its conserved first and last residue. D genes are given only for firm matches. Clone size is shown for a subset of rows, as once, few, many or a class of expanded clone.

j_call clone_size v_call d_call cdr3_aa cdr3_nt
TRBJ1-1 - TRBV29-1 - CSVGGLRGNTEAFF TGCAGCGTTGGGGGTCTTCGGGGGAACACTGAAGCTTTCTTT
TRBJ2-7 few TRBV29-1 - CSAEVGGIGEQYF TGCAGCGCCGAGGTGGGAGGAATCGGCGAGCAGTACTTC
TRBJ2-3 few TRBV24-1 TRBD1 CATSQQGRATDTQYF TGTGCCACCAGCCAACAGGGGAGAGCCACAGATACGCAGTATTTT
TRBJ1-5 many TRBV7-8 - CASSFSSAGNNQPQHF TGTGCCAGCAGCTTTTCCTCGGCGGGAAACAATCAGCCCCAGCATTTT
TRBJ2-3 - TRBV4-3 - CASSQALGPGLTDTQYF TGCGCCAGCAGCCAAGCCCTAGGTCCTGGGCTCACAGATACGCAGTATTTT
TRBJ2-5 once TRBV7-9 TRBD1 CASSLGDRVIQETQYF TGTGCCAGCAGCTTAGGGGACAGAGTAATTCAAGAGACCCAGTACTTC
TRBJ2-1 many TRBV7-2 - CASRRSPGPYNEQFF TGTGCCAGCAGGAGGTCCCCCGGGCCCTACAATGAGCAGTTCTTC
TRBJ1-2 few TRBV6-2/TRBV6-3 - CASSYGSYGYTF TGTGCCAGCAGTTACGGGAGTTATGGCTACACCTTC
TRBJ2-7 few TRBV6-2/TRBV6-3 TRBD1 CASSYRRTGTYEQYF TGTGCCAGCAGTTACCGCAGGACAGGGACCTACGAGCAGTACTTC
TRBJ1-5 many TRBV27 - CASSLEHRSNQPQHF TGTGCCAGCAGTTTAGAACATAGAAGCAATCAGCCCCAGCATTTT
TRBJ2-1 many TRBV28 - CASSLFGSLGEQFF TGTGCCAGCAGTTTATTTGGCTCATTGGGTGAGCAGTTCTTC
TRBJ2-1 many TRBV7-9 - CASSGGPEQFF TGTGCCAGCAGCGGGGGGCCTGAGCAGTTCTTC
TRBJ2-3 many TRBV21-1 - CASSKGHGQGDTQYF TGTGCCAGCAGCAAGGGCCACGGCCAAGGGGATACGCAGTATTTT
TRBJ1-4 many TRBV27 - CASSRYPPGEKLFF TGTGCCAGCAGTCGATATCCACCTGGGGAAAAACTGTTTTTT
TRBJ2-7 many TRBV28 TRBD2 CASRYTSGHAYEQYF TGTGCCAGCAGATACACTAGCGGGCATGCCTACGAGCAGTACTTC
TRBJ2-5 - TRBV29-1 TRBD2 CSVEGLAGDQETQYF TGCAGCGTTGAAGGGCTAGCGGGGGACCAAGAGACCCAGTACTTC
TRBJ2-3 few TRBV15 - CATSRDRSRADTQYF TGTGCCACCAGCAGAGATCGTTCTAGGGCAGATACGCAGTATTTT
TRBJ2-5 - TRBV7-6 TRBD2 CASSLGLLAGDAQETQYF TGTGCCAGCAGCTTAGGATTATTAGCGGGGGACGCCCAAGAGACCCAGTACTTC
TRBJ1-1 few TRBV7-2 TRBD1 CASSFLARPKTGGQWTEAFF TGTGCCAGCAGCTTTCTCGCACGCCCTAAGACAGGGGGCCAATGGACTGAAGCTTTCTTT
TRBJ1-5 - TRBV20-1 - CSAPDLGNQPQHF TGCAGTGCCCCCGACCTCGGCAATCAGCCCCAGCATTTT
TRBJ1-4 few TRBV3-1 - CASSANYEKLFF TGTGCCAGCAGCGCTAATTATGAAAAACTGTTTTTT
TRBJ1-1 many TRBV30 TRBD1 CAWSRTGIGNTEAFF TGTGCCTGGAGCCGGACAGGGATCGGGAACACTGAAGCTTTCTTT
TRBJ2-1 few TRBV7-8 - CASTPNGGFSYNEQFF TGTGCCAGCACCCCCAACGGGGGATTCTCCTACAATGAGCAGTTCTTC
TRBJ2-1 many TRBV6-4 TRBD2 CASSEGRGYNEQFF TGTGCCAGCAGTGAGGGGAGGGGATACAATGAGCAGTTCTTC
TRBJ1-5 few TRBV19 - CASTTGTAHQPQHF TGTGCCAGTACCACGGGCACGGCTCATCAGCCCCAGCATTTT
TRBJ1-1 - TRBV6-1 - CASRSSWNTEAFF TGTGCCAGCCGTAGTTCTTGGAACACTGAAGCTTTCTTT
TRBJ1-1 few TRBV2 - CASSETRQTNTEAFF TGTGCCAGCAGTGAAACCCGACAGACCAACACTGAAGCTTTCTTT
TRBJ1-1 many TRBV29-1 - CSVAENTEAFF TGCAGCGTCGCAGAGAACACTGAAGCTTTCTTT
TRBJ1-6 few TRBV3-1 - CASSQGGRSLHF TGTGCCAGCAGCCAAGGGGGAAGGTCCCTCCACTTT
TRBJ2-5 - TRBV2 TRBD2 CASSEEGLAGGAQYF TGTGCCAGCAGTGAGGAGGGACTAGCGGGGGGAGCCCAGTACTTC
TRBJ2-1 many TRBV7-6 - CASSFRAGGYNEQFF TGTGCCAGCAGCTTCAGGGCAGGGGGGTACAATGAGCAGTTCTTC
TRBJ1-2 many TRBV20-1 - CSAEEGQAGYTF TGCAGTGCTGAGGAGGGGCAGGCTGGCTACACCTTC
TRBJ1-5 medium-sized TRBV15 - CATSREQGNQPQHF TGTGCCACCAGCAGAGAACAGGGCAATCAGCCCCAGCATTTT
TRBJ2-3 few TRBV10-3 - CAISESPDASTDTQYF TGTGCCATCAGTGAGTCCCCAGACGCTAGCACAGATACGCAGTATTTT
TRBJ2-2 many TRBV6-2/TRBV6-3 TRBD2 CASSLAGAVSGELFF TGTGCCAGCAGTCTAGCGGGAGCGGTCTCCGGGGAGCTGTTTTTT
TRBJ2-3 many TRBV12-3/TRBV12-4 - CATMAVNTQYF TGTGCCACCATGGCGGTGAATACGCAGTATTTT
TRBJ2-1 few TRBV5-1 - CASSLQASSYNEQFF TGCGCCAGCAGCTTGCAGGCCAGCTCCTACAATGAGCAGTTCTTC
TRBJ1-4 many TRBV18 - CASSPTGGSNGEKLFF TGTGCCAGCTCACCGACCGGTGGATCTAACGGTGAAAAACTGTTTTTT
TRBJ2-7 few TRBV4-3 - CASSQVWTAEQYF TGCGCCAGCAGCCAAGTTTGGACTGCCGAGCAGTACTTC
TRBJ1-4 - TRBV7-9 - CASSLPGSGATNEKLFF TGTGCCAGCAGCTTACCAGGGTCGGGTGCAACTAATGAAAAACTGTTTTTT
TRBJ2-5 few TRBV7-6 TRBD1 CASSSIGGQGVGETQYF TGTGCCAGCAGCTCAATTGGGGGACAGGGAGTGGGAGAGACCCAGTACTTC
TRBJ2-5 - TRBV3-2 - CASSHLSGGVGQETQYF TGTGCCAGCAGCCACCTTAGCGGGGGGGTGGGCCAAGAGACCCAGTACTTC
TRBJ2-1 - TRBV6-2/TRBV6-3 - CASSYRGITYNEQFF TGTGCCAGCAGTTACAGGGGGATTACCTACAATGAGCAGTTCTTC
TRBJ2-2 - TRBV29-1 - CSVAKGGGAGELFF TGCAGCGTCGCGAAGGGCGGAGGGGCCGGGGAGCTGTTTTTT
TRBJ1-1 few TRBV19 TRBD1 CASRQGGITEAFF TGTGCCAGTAGGCAGGGGGGAATCACTGAAGCTTTCTTT
TRBJ2-1 many TRBV7-2 TRBD2 CASSPRTSGGLLPYNEQFF TGTGCCAGCAGCCCTCGGACTAGCGGGGGCCTGTTGCCCTACAATGAGCAGTTCTTC
TRBJ1-1 - TRBV6-5 TRBD1 CASSYGTGRTEAFF TGTGCCAGCAGTTACGGGACAGGGCGGACTGAAGCTTTCTTT
TRBJ2-1 many TRBV28 TRBD1 CASTLSGQGSMNEQFF TGTGCCAGCACGTTATCGGGACAGGGATCTATGAATGAGCAGTTCTTC
TRBJ2-5 few TRBV19 - CASSMRGGLETQYF TGTGCCAGTAGTATGAGAGGCGGGTTGGAGACCCAGTACTTC
TRBJ1-1 many TRBV6-2/TRBV6-3 - CASSQDRNTEAFF TGTGCCAGCAGCCAGGACAGGAACACTGAAGCTTTCTTT
TRBJ1-1 many TRBV12-3/TRBV12-4 - CASSFSYAGWEAFF TGTGCCAGCAGTTTTTCCTACGCAGGATGGGAAGCTTTCTTT
TRBJ2-2 - TRBV19 TRBD2 CASSRPGLAGPTGELFF TGTGCCAGTAGTAGACCGGGACTAGCGGGACCGACCGGGGAGCTGTTTTTT